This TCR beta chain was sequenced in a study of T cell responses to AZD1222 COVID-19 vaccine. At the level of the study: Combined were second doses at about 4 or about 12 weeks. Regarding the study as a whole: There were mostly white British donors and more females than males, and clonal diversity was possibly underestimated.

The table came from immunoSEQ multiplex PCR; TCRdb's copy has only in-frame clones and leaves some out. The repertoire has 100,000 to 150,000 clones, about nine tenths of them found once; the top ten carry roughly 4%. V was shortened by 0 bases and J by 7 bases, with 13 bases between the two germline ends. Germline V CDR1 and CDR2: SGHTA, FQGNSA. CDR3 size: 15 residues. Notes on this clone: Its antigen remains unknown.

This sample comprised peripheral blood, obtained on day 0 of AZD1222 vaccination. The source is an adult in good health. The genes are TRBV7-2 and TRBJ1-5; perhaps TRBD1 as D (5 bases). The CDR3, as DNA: TGTGCCAGCAGCTTAGCCAGAGGGCAGGGACAGCCCCAGCATTTT. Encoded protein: CASSLARGQGQPQHF.